These 6 T cell receptor beta chains came from one sample sequenced in a study of T cell responses to AZD1222 COVID-19 vaccine. Measured with immunoSEQ multiplex PCR; TCRdb has only the in-frame clones, and not every one. Counted here are 150,000 to 200,000 clones, roughly 92% occurring once; the ten biggest clones make up under 6%. This sample comprised peripheral blood, obtained 28 days after the second AZD1222 dose. All receptors derive from an adult who received the AZD1222 COVID-19 vaccine.

The genes are TRBV9 and TRBJ2-1, with 11 bases identical to TRBD2. The length of the CDR3 is 17 residues. Per germline, CDR1 SGDLS and CDR2 YYNGEE. The J segment lost 8 bases and the V segment lost 4 bases, leaving 14 bases of the junction unmatched. CDR3 in DNA: TGTGCCAGCAGCTCCAAAGTAGCGGGAGGGCCTTTTCATGAGCAGTTCTTC. Protein product: CASSSKVAGGPFHEQFF. Filled out from reference TRBV9 and TRBJ2-1, the complete variable domain reads DSGVTQTPKHLITATGQRVTLRCSPRSGDLSVYWYQQSLDQGLQFLIQYYNGEERAKGNILERFSAQQFPDLHSELNLSSLELGDSALYFCASSSKVAGGPFHEQFFGPGTRLTVL.

The rearrangement links TRBV6-2 or TRBV6-3 to TRBJ2-7; possible D gene TRBD2, 6 bases. The CDR3 is 14 amino acids. V lost 2 bases and J 2 bases, leaving 10 bases between the germline ends. CDR1 MNHEY and CDR2 SVGEGT come from the germline V gene. The CDR3 DNA follows: TGTGCCAGCAGTTACCGGGCGGGGCCCTACGAGCAGTACTTC. The encoded protein is CASSYRAGPYEQYF.

The V call is TRBV18, the J call TRBJ1-1; D uncertain. The CDR3 has 14 residues. Trimming took 3 bases from V and 1 from J, leaving 9 bases between them. Looked up from germline, CDR1 is KGHSH and CDR2 is LQKENI. The CDR3 here is CASSPLLGNTEAFF. CDR3 bases: TGTGCCAGCTCACCGCTTTTGGGGAACACTGAAGCTTTCTTT.

This clone was seen once. The rearrangement uses TRBV6-5 and TRBJ1-5, with D unresolved. Trimming shortened V by 0 bases and J by 5 bases, and 8 bases separated the two germline ends. The CDR3 has 14 residues. Germline V gene lookup returns CDR1 MNHEY and CDR2 SVGAGI. The CDR3 bases are TGTGCCAGCAGTTACTCGGCAGTCTATCAGCCCCAGCATTTT. Translation: CASSYSAVYQPQHF.

The gene calls are TRBV11-2 and TRBJ2-2, with D tentatively TRBD2 (6 bases). The V and J ends lost 1 base and 5 bases respectively, with 11 bases between them. Per germline, CDR1 SGHAT and CDR2 FQNNGV. This CDR3 is built from 15 residues. In nucleotides, the CDR3 is TGTGCCAGCAGCTTAGTGGAGGGACGAACCGGGGAGCTGTTTTTT. Residues: CASSLVEGRTGELFF.

This clone was found once. V is TRBV18 and J is TRBJ1-3; TRBD1 is a possible D gene (5 bases). Germline V CDR1 and CDR2: KGHSH, LQKENI. V gave up 4 bases and J gave up 0 bases, with 16 bases separating them. This CDR3 comprises 17 residues. CDR3 loop: CASSQTAGSSSGNTIYF. In DNA, the CDR3 is TGTGCCAGCTCACAAACGGCAGGGTCAAGCTCTGGAAACACCATATATTTT.